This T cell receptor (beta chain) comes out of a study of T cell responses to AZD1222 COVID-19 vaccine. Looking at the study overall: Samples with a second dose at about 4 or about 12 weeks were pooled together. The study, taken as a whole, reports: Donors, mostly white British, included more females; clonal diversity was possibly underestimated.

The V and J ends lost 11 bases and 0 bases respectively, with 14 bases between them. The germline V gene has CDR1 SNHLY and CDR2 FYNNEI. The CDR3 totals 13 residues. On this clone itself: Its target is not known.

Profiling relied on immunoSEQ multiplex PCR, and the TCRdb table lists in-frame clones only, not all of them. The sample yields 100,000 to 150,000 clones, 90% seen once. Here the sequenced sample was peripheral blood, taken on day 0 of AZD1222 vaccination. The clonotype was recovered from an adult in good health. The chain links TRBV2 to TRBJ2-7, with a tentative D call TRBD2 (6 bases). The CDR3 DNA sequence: TGTGCCGGAGGGACGGTGAGCTCCTACGAGCAGTACTTC. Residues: CAGGTVSSYEQYF.